The 6 T cell receptor beta chains presented below share a single source sample, sequenced in a study of identical twins. Via MiXCR, TCRdb re-called the 5' RACE reads, giving one row per CDR3 protein. Among under 1 million distinct CDR3 sequences, roughly 12% were seen once, and the ten largest hold around 1.6%. These data also featured in a second study, about yellow fever vaccine responses in identical twins.

Material: PBMCs. These receptors originate from a woman aged 18-30 years in good health.

This clonotype has more than one count but fewer than ten. V is TRBV5-1 and J is TRBJ2-3; D ambiguous. The CDR3 has 14 residues. V was clipped by 5 bases and J by 0 bases, with 10 bases between them. Per the germline V gene, CDR1 is SGHRS and CDR2 is YFSETQ. DNA of the CDR3: TGCGCCAGCAGGATGGAAACTAGCACAGATACGCAGTATTTT. Its protein product is CASRMETSTDTQYF.

The CDR3 nucleotides are TGTGCCAGCAGCTTAGCGCTTGGACAGGGAAATACGCAGTATTTT. It yields the protein CASSLALGQGNTQYF. V is TRBV7-2 and J is TRBJ2-3; TRBD1 agrees at 8 bases. The junction had 6 bases not matched to a gene; V was cut back by 0 bases and J by 7 bases. The CDR3 has 15 amino acids. From germline, CDR1 is SGHTA and CDR2 FQGNSA.

This clonotype was detected ten times or more. The rearrangement joins TRBV5-1 to TRBJ2-2; 11 bases are shared with TRBD1. The CDR3 contains 16 residues. Looked up from germline, CDR1 is SGHRS and CDR2 is YFSETQ. V dropped 3 bases and J dropped 4; count of bases not matched to a gene: 5. CDR3 nucleotide sequence: TGCGCCAGCAGCTCGGACAGGGGGCACAGCACCGGGGAGCTGTTTTTT. Translating gives CASSSDRGHSTGELFF.

This clonotype was counted only a few times. This chain connects TRBV5-6 to TRBJ1-1; 9 positions agree with TRBD1. J gave up 11 bases and V 4 bases, and 9 bases lay outside the gene matches. This CDR3 comprises 13 residues. The germline CDR1 and CDR2 sequences are SGHDT and YYEEEE. The CDR3 coding sequence is TGTGCCAGCAGCCGTTGGATTGACAGGGGGGCTTTCTTT. Its protein is CASSRWIDRGAFF.

This clonotype showed up just a few times. The gene calls are TRBV18 and TRBJ2-3; 10 bases are a match to TRBD2. With 4 bases clipped from V and 1 base from J, the junction kept 2 bases outside the gene matches. Germline CDR1 reads KGHSH; CDR2 reads LQKENI. The CDR3 spans 15 residues. This CDR3 is CASSRGLAGTDTQYF. The CDR3 DNA reads as TGTGCCAGCTCACGTGGACTAGCGGGCACAGATACGCAGTATTTT.

In this sample, this clonotype turned up a few times. The V call is TRBV2, the J call TRBJ2-1; 8 nucleotides agree with TRBD1. This CDR3 spans 13 amino acids. Germline trimming cut 9 bases from V and 2 bases from J; bases unmatched to any gene: 3. Germline CDR1 is SNHLY and CDR2 is FYNNEI. The CDR3 protein is CARRTGTYNEQFF. The CDR3 bases are TGTGCCAGGCGGACAGGGACCTACAATGAGCAGTTCTTC.